This T cell receptor (beta chain) was sequenced for a study of T cells in localized non-small cell lung cancer. CDR3 length: 16 amino acids. Losses at the gene ends were 7 bases for V and 1 base for J; bases not matched to a gene: 10. The germline V gene has CDR1 SEHNR and CDR2 FQNEAQ (reference sequence). Assay: immunoSEQ multiplex PCR; the TCRdb copy retains only in-frame clones and omits some. The sample carries 41,000 or so clones, approximately 86% recorded once. The sample here was peripheral blood, taken before any cancer treatment. The chain employs TRBV7-9 and TRBJ1-2; 9 bases match TRBD1. The receptor's source is a woman aged 18-50 years with stage III lung adenocarcinoma. The CDR3 DNA is TGTGCCAGCACCTACCAAGGGACAGGGTTTAACTATGGCTACACCTTC. This encodes CASTYQGTGFNYGYTF. The variable domain in full, completed from reference TRBV7-9 and TRBJ1-2, reads DTGVSQNPRHKITKRGQNVTFRCDPISEHNRLYWYRQTLGQGPEFLTYFQNEAQLEKSRLLSDRFSAERPKGSFSTLEIQRTEQGDSAMYLCASTYQGTGFNYGYTFGSGTRLTVV.